A selection of T cell receptor beta chains follows, all from one sample in a study of shared clonotypes between healthy human individuals. TCRdb's copy holds only in-frame clones and misses some; the assay was immunoSEQ multiplex PCR. The table includes around 2.5 million clones, 90% to 95% detected once. The sample consisted of naive CD4+ T cells from PBMCs. The receptors derive from a man aged 18-30 years in good health. Some clones in this sample may be carry-over from other donors' samples. The CDR3 runs from the conserved cysteine through the conserved F or W. Each record gives: clone size, D gene, J gene, V gene, CDR3 protein, CDR3 DNA. D genes are given only for firm matches. Expanded clones are given a class, and other clones once, few, many or no size at all.

clone size: NA; D gene: NA; J gene: TRBJ2-5; V gene: TRBV30; CDR3 protein: CAWTGLRTQYF; CDR3 DNA: TGTGCCTGGACAGGGTTACGGACCCAGTACTTC
clone size: NA; D gene: TRBD1; J gene: TRBJ2-1; V gene: TRBV9; CDR3 protein: CASGTGTYNEQFF; CDR3 DNA: TGTGCCAGCGGGACAGGTACTTACAATGAGCAGTTCTTC
clone size: NA; D gene: NA; J gene: TRBJ2-2; V gene: TRBV6-4; CDR3 protein: CASSGSPNTGELFF; CDR3 DNA: TGTGCCAGCAGCGGAAGTCCGAACACCGGGGAGCTGTTTTTT
clone size: once; D gene: TRBD1; J gene: TRBJ1-5; V gene: TRBV6-6; CDR3 protein: CASRRDRGLPDQPQHF; CDR3 DNA: TGTGCCAGCAGGAGGGACAGGGGGCTACCCGATCAGCCCCAGCATTTT
clone size: NA; D gene: NA; J gene: TRBJ1-5; V gene: TRBV7-2; CDR3 protein: CASSLAGGNRIPGQPQHF; CDR3 DNA: TGTGCCAGCAGCTTAGCGGGTGGGAACAGGATTCCGGGTCAGCCCCAGCATTTT
clone size: NA; D gene: TRBD1; J gene: TRBJ2-7; V gene: TRBV4-3; CDR3 protein: CASSQVGTGGSNEQYF; CDR3 DNA: TGCGCCAGCAGCCAAGTTGGAACAGGGGGCTCCAACGAGCAGTACTTC
clone size: NA; D gene: TRBD1; J gene: TRBJ2-7; V gene: TRBV2; CDR3 protein: CASSEMDRGEQYF; CDR3 DNA: TGTGCCAGCAGCGAGATGGACAGGGGCGAGCAGTACTTC
clone size: NA; D gene: TRBD2; J gene: TRBJ2-7; V gene: TRBV7-9; CDR3 protein: CASTRSGSYEQYF; CDR3 DNA: TGTGCCAGCACCCGTAGCGGGAGCTACGAGCAGTACTTC
clone size: NA; D gene: NA; J gene: TRBJ2-7; V gene: TRBV6-1; CDR3 protein: CASQVQPNYEQYF; CDR3 DNA: TGTGCCTCTCAAGTACAGCCAAACTACGAGCAGTACTTC
clone size: NA; D gene: TRBD1; J gene: TRBJ2-3; V gene: TRBV5-1; CDR3 protein: CASSGGTGGTDTQYF; CDR3 DNA: TGCGCCAGCAGCGGAGGGACAGGGGGCACAGATACGCAGTATTTT
clone size: NA; D gene: NA; J gene: TRBJ2-5; V gene: TRBV28; CDR3 protein: CASKRFRDQETQYF; CDR3 DNA: TGTGCCAGCAAGCGGTTTAGGGACCAAGAGACCCAGTACTTC
clone size: NA; D gene: TRBD1; J gene: TRBJ2-2; V gene: TRBV28; CDR3 protein: CASQQGSTGELFF; CDR3 DNA: TGTGCCAGCCAACAGGGGTCCACCGGGGAGCTGTTTTTT
clone size: once; D gene: NA; J gene: TRBJ2-7; V gene: TRBV2; CDR3 protein: CASVAANTHYEQYF; CDR3 DNA: TGTGCCAGCGTTGCGGCCAATACGCACTACGAGCAGTACTTC
clone size: NA; D gene: TRBD1; J gene: TRBJ2-3; V gene: TRBV4-1; CDR3 protein: CASSQDWTGATDTQYF; CDR3 DNA: TGCGCCAGCAGCCAAGACTGGACAGGGGCCACAGATACGCAGTATTTT
clone size: NA; D gene: TRBD2; J gene: TRBJ2-7; V gene: TRBV7-2; CDR3 protein: CASSLYSLREPLTYEQYF; CDR3 DNA: TGTGCCAGCAGCTTATACTCGTTGCGGGAGCCCTTGACCTACGAGCAGTACTTC
clone size: NA; D gene: NA; J gene: TRBJ1-1; V gene: TRBV10-3; CDR3 protein: CAIRDGLGRAFF; CDR3 DNA: TGTGCCATCAGGGATGGACTCGGTCGAGCTTTCTTT
clone size: NA; D gene: TRBD2; J gene: TRBJ2-2; V gene: TRBV7-2; CDR3 protein: CASSLLAAQSGELFF; CDR3 DNA: TGTGCCAGCAGCCTACTAGCGGCTCAATCCGGGGAGCTGTTTTTT
clone size: NA; D gene: TRBD2; J gene: TRBJ2-1; V gene: TRBV2; CDR3 protein: CASNLAGGTYNEQFF; CDR3 DNA: TGTGCCAGCAACCTAGCGGGAGGAACCTACAATGAGCAGTTCTTC
clone size: NA; D gene: TRBD1; J gene: TRBJ2-5; V gene: TRBV2; CDR3 protein: CATRQGRETQYF; CDR3 DNA: TGTGCCACCAGACAGGGTCGGGAGACCCAGTACTTC
clone size: NA; D gene: NA; J gene: TRBJ2-7; V gene: TRBV28; CDR3 protein: CATRQMGLGGQRF; CDR3 DNA: TGTGCCACTCGCCAAATGGGACTGGGGGGACAGAGGTTC
clone size: NA; D gene: TRBD1; J gene: TRBJ2-1; V gene: TRBV2; CDR3 protein: CASGKDRASDEQFF; CDR3 DNA: TGTGCCAGCGGAAAAGACAGGGCATCAGATGAGCAGTTCTTC
clone size: NA; D gene: TRBD2; J gene: TRBJ2-5; V gene: TRBV6-5; CDR3 protein: CASSRTSGPYETQYF; CDR3 DNA: TGTGCCAGCAGTCGGACTAGCGGGCCATACGAGACCCAGTACTTC
clone size: once; D gene: NA; J gene: TRBJ1-4; V gene: TRBV28; CDR3 protein: CASGTGTPGEKLFF; CDR3 DNA: TGTGCCAGCGGGACCGGGACTCCGGGAGAAAAACTGTTTTTT
clone size: NA; D gene: NA; J gene: TRBJ2-1; V gene: TRBV10-1; CDR3 protein: CASSDNSIEQFF; CDR3 DNA: TGCGCCAGCAGTGACAACTCGATCGAGCAGTTCTTC
clone size: NA; D gene: TRBD1; J gene: TRBJ1-2; V gene: TRBV28; CDR3 protein: CASSNRGPSYTF; CDR3 DNA: TGTGCCAGCAGCAACAGGGGGCCGAGCTACACCTTC
clone size: NA; D gene: NA; J gene: TRBJ2-1; V gene: TRBV6-6; CDR3 protein: CASSYIPSRENEQFF; CDR3 DNA: TGTGCCAGCAGTTACATCCCCAGTCGGGAAAATGAGCAGTTCTTC
clone size: NA; D gene: TRBD2; J gene: TRBJ2-5; V gene: TRBV28; CDR3 protein: CASSSSGRGQETQYF; CDR3 DNA: TGTGCCAGCAGTTCCAGCGGGAGAGGCCAAGAGACCCAGTACTTC
clone size: NA; D gene: TRBD1; J gene: TRBJ2-7; V gene: TRBV25-1; CDR3 protein: CASSEYQGATYEQYF; CDR3 DNA: TGTGCCAGCAGTGAATACCAGGGGGCAACCTACGAGCAGTACTTC
clone size: NA; D gene: NA; J gene: TRBJ1-1; V gene: TRBV6-5; CDR3 protein: CASSLQGNTEAFF; CDR3 DNA: TGTGCCAGCAGTCTACAGGGGAACACTGAAGCTTTCTTT
clone size: NA; D gene: NA; J gene: TRBJ1-5; V gene: TRBV28; CDR3 protein: CATQAGGDNQPQHF; CDR3 DNA: TGTGCCACCCAAGCGGGGGGGGATAATCAGCCCCAGCATTTT